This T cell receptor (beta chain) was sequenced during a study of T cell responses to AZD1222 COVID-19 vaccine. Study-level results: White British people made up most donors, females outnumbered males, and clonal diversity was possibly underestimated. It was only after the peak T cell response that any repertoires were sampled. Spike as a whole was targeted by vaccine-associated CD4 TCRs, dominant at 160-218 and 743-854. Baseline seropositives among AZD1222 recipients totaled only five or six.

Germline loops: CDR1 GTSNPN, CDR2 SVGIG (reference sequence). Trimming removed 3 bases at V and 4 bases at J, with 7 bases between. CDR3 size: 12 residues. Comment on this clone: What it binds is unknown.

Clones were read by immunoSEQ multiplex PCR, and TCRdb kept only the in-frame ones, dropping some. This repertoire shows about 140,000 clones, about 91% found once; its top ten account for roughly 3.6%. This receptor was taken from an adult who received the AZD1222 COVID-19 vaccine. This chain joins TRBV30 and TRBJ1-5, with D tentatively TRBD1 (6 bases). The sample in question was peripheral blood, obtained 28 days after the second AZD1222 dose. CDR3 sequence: CAWRQGNQPQHF. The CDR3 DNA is TGTGCCTGGAGGCAGGGGAATCAGCCCCAGCATTTT.